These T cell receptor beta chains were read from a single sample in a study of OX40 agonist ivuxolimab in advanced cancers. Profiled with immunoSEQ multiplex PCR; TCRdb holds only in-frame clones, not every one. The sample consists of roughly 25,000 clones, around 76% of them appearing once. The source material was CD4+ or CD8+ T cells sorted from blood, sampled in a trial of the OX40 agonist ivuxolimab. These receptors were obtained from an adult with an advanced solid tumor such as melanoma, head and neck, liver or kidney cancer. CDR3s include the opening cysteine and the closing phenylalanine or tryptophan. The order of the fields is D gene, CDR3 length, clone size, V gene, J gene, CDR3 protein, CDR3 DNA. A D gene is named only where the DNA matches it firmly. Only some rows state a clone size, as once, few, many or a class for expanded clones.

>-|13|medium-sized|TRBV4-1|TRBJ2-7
CASSHQPSYEQYF
TGCGCCAGCAGCCATCAGCCGTCATACGAGCAGTACTTC
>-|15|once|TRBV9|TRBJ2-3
CASSVVGTLGDTQYF
TGTGCCAGCAGCGTAGTGGGGACCCTCGGAGATACGCAGTATTTT
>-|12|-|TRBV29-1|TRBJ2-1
CSVVASLDEQFF
TGCAGCGTTGTTGCTAGTCTCGATGAGCAGTTCTTC
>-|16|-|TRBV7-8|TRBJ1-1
CASSLGFELHDTEAFF
TGTGCCAGCAGCTTAGGATTTGAACTCCATGACACTGAAGCTTTCTTT
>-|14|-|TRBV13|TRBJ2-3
CASSPGGEQDTQYF
TGTGCCAGCAGCCCAGGAGGGGAGCAAGATACGCAGTATTTT
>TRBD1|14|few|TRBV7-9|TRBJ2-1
CASSLRDRGNEQFF
TGTGCCAGCAGCTTAAGGGACAGGGGAAATGAGCAGTTCTTC
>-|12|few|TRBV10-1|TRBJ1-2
CASTRGRDGYTF
TGCGCCAGCACCCGAGGGCGGGATGGCTACACCTTC
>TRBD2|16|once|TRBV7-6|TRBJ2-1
CASSLGRAGGQYEQFF
TGTGCCAGCAGCTTAGGCCGAGCGGGGGGGCAGTATGAGCAGTTCTTC
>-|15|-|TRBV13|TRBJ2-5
CASSRFVGQQETQYF
TGTGCCAGCAGCCGTTTTGTGGGCCAACAAGAGACCCAGTACTTC
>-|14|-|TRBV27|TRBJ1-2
CASSLGGGVNGYTF
TGTGCCAGCAGTTTGGGGGGAGGGGTCAATGGCTACACCTTC
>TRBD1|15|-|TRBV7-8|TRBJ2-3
CASSYTGAFTDTQYF
TGTGCCAGCAGCTATACAGGGGCGTTCACAGATACGCAGTATTTT
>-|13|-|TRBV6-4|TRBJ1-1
CASSYSRNTEAFF
TGTGCCAGCAGTTACAGCAGAAACACTGAAGCTTTCTTT
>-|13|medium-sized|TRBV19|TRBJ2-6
CASSWSGANVLTF
TGTGCCAGTAGTTGGTCTGGGGCCAACGTCCTGACTTTC
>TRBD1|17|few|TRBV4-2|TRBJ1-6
CASSRNPGGTGNSPLHF
TGTGCCAGCAGCCGTAACCCTGGGGGGACAGGAAATTCACCCCTCCACTTT
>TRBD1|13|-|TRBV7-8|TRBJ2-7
CASSIQGAYEQYF
TGTGCCAGCAGCATACAGGGGGCGTACGAGCAGTACTTC
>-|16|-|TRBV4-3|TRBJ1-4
CASSQGTRRANEKLFF
TGCGCCAGCAGCCAAGGGACGCGCAGGGCAAATGAAAAACTGTTTTTT
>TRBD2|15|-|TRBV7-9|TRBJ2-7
CASSLGGLVAYEQYF
TGTGCCAGCAGCTTAGGAGGACTAGTCGCCTACGAGCAGTACTTC
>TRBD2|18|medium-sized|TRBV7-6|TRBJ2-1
CASSPGTSGGDSYNEQFF
TGTGCCAGCAGCCCCGGGACTAGCGGGGGGGATTCCTACAATGAGCAGTTCTTC
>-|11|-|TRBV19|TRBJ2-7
CATMVGVEQYF
TGTGCCACCATGGTCGGGGTCGAGCAGTACTTC
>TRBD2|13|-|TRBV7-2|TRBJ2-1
CASSRGGANEQFF
TGTGCCAGCAGCCGCGGGGGGGCCAATGAGCAGTTCTTC
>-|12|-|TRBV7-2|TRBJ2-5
CASSLGAETQYF
TGTGCCAGCAGCTTAGGGGCGGAGACCCAGTACTTC
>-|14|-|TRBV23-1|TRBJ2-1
CASTRHLRVDEQFF
TGCGCCAGCACCCGTCACCTCCGGGTGGATGAGCAGTTCTTC
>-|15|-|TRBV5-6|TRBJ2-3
CASSLAWGAQDTQYF
TGTGCCAGCAGCTTGGCCTGGGGGGCGCAAGATACGCAGTATTTT
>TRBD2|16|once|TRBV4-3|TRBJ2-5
CASSQEVAGGEETQYF
TGCGCCAGCAGCCAAGAAGTAGCGGGGGGGGAAGAGACCCAGTACTTC
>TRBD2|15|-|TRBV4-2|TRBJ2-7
CASSQELAGSYEQYF
TGTGCCAGCAGCCAAGAATTAGCGGGGTCCTACGAGCAGTACTTC
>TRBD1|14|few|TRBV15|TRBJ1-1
CATSVDRVNTEAFF
TGTGCCACCAGCGTCGACAGGGTAAACACTGAAGCTTTCTTT
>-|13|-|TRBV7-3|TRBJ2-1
CASSFRPADEQFF
TGTGCCAGCAGCTTCCGACCCGCCGATGAGCAGTTCTTC
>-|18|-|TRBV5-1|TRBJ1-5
CASSLGFGGAGEGQPQHF
TGCGCCAGCAGCTTGGGATTCGGGGGCGCTGGGGAGGGTCAGCCCCAGCATTTT
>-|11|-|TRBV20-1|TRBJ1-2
CSARAGQGYTF
TGCAGTGCTAGAGCAGGGCAGGGCTACACCTTC
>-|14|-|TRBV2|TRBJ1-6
CASSEAHYNSPLHF
TGTGCCAGCAGTGAAGCCCACTATAATTCACCCCTCCACTTT
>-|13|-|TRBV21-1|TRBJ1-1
CASCLRGPTEAFF
TGTGCCAGCTGTCTGAGGGGCCCCACTGAAGCTTTCTTT
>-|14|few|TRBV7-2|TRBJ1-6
CASSPAGGHSPLHF
TGTGCCAGCAGCCCAGCCGGAGGGCATTCACCCCTCCACTTT
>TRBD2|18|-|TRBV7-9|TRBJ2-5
CASSSSPGKGLGQETQYF
TGTGCCAGCAGCTCGTCGCCGGGTAAGGGACTAGGACAAGAGACCCAGTACTTC
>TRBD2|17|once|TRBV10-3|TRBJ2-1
CATAAGSGGPLHNEQFF
TGTGCCACCGCCGCGGGTAGCGGGGGACCTCTCCACAATGAGCAGTTCTTC
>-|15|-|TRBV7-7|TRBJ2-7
CASSLGDTPAYEQYF
TGTGCTAGCAGCTTAGGTGACACCCCAGCCTACGAGCAGTACTTC
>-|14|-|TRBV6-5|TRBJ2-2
CASSYGAGAGELFF
TGTGCCAGCAGTTACGGGGCAGGGGCCGGGGAGCTGTTTTTT
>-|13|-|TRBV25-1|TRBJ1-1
CASSDWRDTEAFF
TGTGCCAGCAGTGATTGGAGGGACACTGAAGCTTTCTTT
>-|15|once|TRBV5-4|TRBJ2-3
CASSFKVQDTDTQYF
TGTGCCAGCAGCTTCAAGGTACAGGACACAGATACGCAGTATTTT
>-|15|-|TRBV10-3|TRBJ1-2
CAISDLESSRYGYTF
TGTGCCATCAGTGATTTAGAGAGTTCTAGGTATGGCTACACCTTC
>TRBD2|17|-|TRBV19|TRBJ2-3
CASSVLAGGSSTDTQYF
TGTGCCAGTAGTGTGCTAGCGGGGGGCTCTAGCACAGATACGCAGTATTTT
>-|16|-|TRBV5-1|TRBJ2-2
CASSFRDTSNTGELFF
TGCGCCAGCAGCTTCCGGGACACCTCGAACACCGGGGAGCTGTTTTTT
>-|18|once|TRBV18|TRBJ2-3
CASSPQPPGHYSTDTQYF
TGTGCCAGCTCACCACAACCTCCGGGACACTATAGCACAGATACGCAGTATTTT
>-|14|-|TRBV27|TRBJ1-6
CASRVTGMGSPLHF
TGTGCCAGCAGGGTCACAGGGATGGGGTCACCCCTCCACTTT
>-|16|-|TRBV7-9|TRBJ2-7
CASSSTRSTGGHEQYF
TGTGCCAGCAGCTCAACCAGGAGCACGGGGGGCCACGAGCAGTACTTC
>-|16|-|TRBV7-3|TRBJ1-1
CASSLTEAGLNTEAFF
TGTGCCAGCAGCTTAACGGAGGCAGGCCTAAACACTGAAGCTTTCTTT
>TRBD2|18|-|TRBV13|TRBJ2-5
CASSLRRGLAGERETQYF
TGTGCCAGCAGTCTGAGGCGGGGGTTAGCGGGGGAACGAGAGACCCAGTACTTC
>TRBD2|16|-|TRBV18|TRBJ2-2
CASSPPGLAGAGELFF
TGTGCCAGCTCACCACCGGGACTAGCTGGGGCCGGGGAGCTGTTTTTT
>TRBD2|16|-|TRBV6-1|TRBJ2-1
CASSATSGGAYNEQFF
TGTGCCAGCAGTGCGACTAGCGGGGGGGCTTACAATGAGCAGTTCTTC
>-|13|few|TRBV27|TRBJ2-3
CASSRGATDTQYF
TGTGCCAGCAGCCGGGGGGCCACAGATACGCAGTATTTT